This T cell receptor (beta chain) is from a study of early T cells in non-severe SARS-CoV-2 infection. Study-wide points: Private and CD4 specificities were missed by VDJdb matching, skewed to anti-spike CD8.

Worth noting for this clonotype: The antigen remains unidentified.

Unique molecular identifiers were attached to individual cDNA molecules. TCRdb recomputed calls from the 5' RACE reads with MiXCR, one row per CDR3 protein. The sample lists some 90,000 distinct CDR3 sequences, about 15% occurring once. In germline, CDR1 is SGDLS, CDR2 YYNGEE. The CDR3 sequence is 16 residues long. J gave up 5 bases and V 0 bases, and 5 bases lay outside the gene matches. The chain employs TRBV9 and TRBJ2-2; the match to TRBD1 covers 9 bases. This TCR derives from an adult who was a healthcare worker with PCR-confirmed SARS-CoV-2 infection or an uninfected control (not recorded which). The sequenced sample consisted of whole blood. The CDR3 spells CASSVELDRGTGELFF. The CDR3 nucleotides read TGTGCCAGCAGCGTAGAGCTAGACAGGGGGACCGGGGAGCTGTTTTTT. The variable domain in full, completed from reference TRBV9 and TRBJ2-2, reads DSGVTQTPKHLITATGQRVTLRCSPRSGDLSVYWYQQSLDQGLQFLIQYYNGEERAKGNILERFSAQQFPDLHSELNLSSLELGDSALYFCASSVELDRGTGELFFGEGSRLTVL.